The T cell receptor (beta chain) described here comes from a study of shared clonotypes between healthy human individuals. Overall study: There were three CD4 naive, three CD4 memory, two CD8 naive and one CD8 memory plates per donor. General study findings and limits: Across a handful of donors, naive CD4 shared roughly 5%, naive CD8 around 3.8%, memory CD4 roughly 2.1%, memory CD8 0.4% to 0.5%.

This clone was detected once. What it binds is unknown. The naive CD8 subset, CD45RO-negative cells positively selected for CCR7, excluded terminally differentiated effector memory CD45RA+ cells. The germline gives CDR1 SQVTM, CDR2 ANQGSEA. The V end was cut by 7 bases, the J end by 5 bases, with 18 bases between. The CDR3 runs 14 residues. The assay was carried out at the deep level. Clones were sequenced by immunoSEQ multiplex PCR, and TCRdb holds only the in-frame ones, with some missing. The table lists 2 million to 2.5 million clones, about 95% of them singletons, with more than 0.95% in the top ten.

The chain is built from TRBV29-1 and TRBJ2-1; D is perhaps TRBD1 (5 bases). Sequencing was performed on naive CD8+ T cells sorted from blood. This receptor was taken from a man aged 18-30 years in good health. CDR3 in amino acids: CSADTGPAHNEQFF. CDR3 sequence (DNA): TGCAGCGCCGATACAGGTCCTGCACACAATGAGCAGTTCTTC.